Listed below are T cell receptor beta chains from one sample, sequenced in a study of blood T cell repertoires in COVID-19. The data were produced by immunoSEQ multiplex PCR, yet TCRdb's version contains in-frame clones alone and is incomplete. The table includes around 160,000 clones, 93% detected once. Sequencing was carried out using peripheral blood. The receptor source for this set is a woman aged 55-69 years with COVID-19, enrolled during active disease. The CDR3 runs from the conserved cysteine through the conserved F or W. D genes are given only for firm matches. Only part of the rows carry a size: once, few, many, or a class if the clone is expanded.

size: .
J: TRBJ2-3
D: .
V: TRBV7-3
CDR3: CASSHTRDSDTQYF
DNA: TGTGCCAGCAGCCATACGCGGGACTCGGATACGCAGTATTTT

size: few
J: TRBJ1-6
D: .
V: TRBV4-3
CDR3: CASSQTEKGSGRGSPLHF
DNA: TGCGCCAGCAGCCAAACCGAGAAGGGTAGTGGAAGGGGTTCACCCCTCCACTTT

size: .
J: TRBJ2-1
D: .
V: TRBV7-2
CDR3: CASSPRGGSNNEQFF
DNA: TGTGCCAGCAGCCCGAGGGGGGGCAGCAACAATGAGCAGTTCTTC

size: .
J: TRBJ2-7
D: TRBD2
V: TRBV27
CDR3: CASSLLAGGEGEQYF
DNA: TGTGCCAGCAGTTTACTAGCGGGGGGAGAGGGGGAGCAGTACTTC

size: .
J: TRBJ2-7
D: .
V: TRBV7-9
CDR3: CASSFQEYDEQYF
DNA: TGTGCCAGCAGCTTTCAGGAATATGACGAGCAGTACTTC

size: .
J: TRBJ2-7
D: TRBD1
V: TRBV10-3
CDR3: CAISETGTGVPYEQYF
DNA: TGTGCCATCAGTGAAACCGGGACAGGGGTACCCTACGAGCAGTACTTC

size: .
J: TRBJ1-2
D: .
V: TRBV9
CDR3: CASSPGSNYGYTF
DNA: TGTGCCAGCAGCCCAGGGTCCAACTATGGCTACACCTTC

size: .
J: TRBJ1-2
D: .
V: TRBV27
CDR3: CASRASRNGYTF
DNA: TGTGCCAGCAGGGCCTCCAGGAATGGCTACACCTTC

size: .
J: TRBJ1-6
D: .
V: TRBV20-1
CDR3: CSASLGDSGSPLHF
DNA: TGCAGTGCTAGTTTGGGGGACTCAGGGTCACCCCTCCACTTT

size: few
J: TRBJ2-7
D: TRBD1
V: TRBV27
CDR3: CASRPPSGTGARRGYEQYF
DNA: TGTGCCAGCAGACCCCCCTCCGGGACAGGGGCCCGACGGGGCTACGAGCAGTACTTC

size: .
J: TRBJ1-1
D: .
V: TRBV5-8
CDR3: CASSSGLGLNTEAFF
DNA: TGTGCCAGCAGTTCTGGACTGGGCTTGAACACTGAAGCTTTCTTT

size: once
J: TRBJ2-7
D: .
V: TRBV5-6
CDR3: CASSPATGWGEQYF
DNA: TGTGCCAGCAGCCCAGCCACAGGGTGGGGCGAGCAGTACTTC

size: .
J: TRBJ1-5
D: .
V: TRBV4-1
CDR3: CASSTSGGEAGQPQHF
DNA: TGCGCCAGCAGCACAAGTGGGGGGGAGGCGGGTCAGCCCCAGCATTTT

size: .
J: TRBJ2-7
D: .
V: TRBV30
CDR3: CAWSKRYGYEQYF
DNA: TGTGCCTGGAGTAAAAGGTACGGGTACGAGCAGTACTTC

size: .
J: TRBJ1-4
D: .
V: TRBV6-5
CDR3: CASSYRQGVEKLFF
DNA: TGTGCCAGCAGTTATCGGCAGGGCGTTGAAAAACTGTTTTTT

size: .
J: TRBJ2-3
D: TRBD2
V: TRBV5-1
CDR3: CASSDGGETDTQYF
DNA: TGCGCCAGCAGCGACGGGGGGGAAACAGATACGCAGTATTTT

size: .
J: TRBJ1-1
D: TRBD1
V: TRBV5-8
CDR3: CASRASNRGDGTEAFF
DNA: TGTGCCAGCAGAGCCAGCAACAGGGGCGATGGGACTGAAGCTTTCTTT

size: .
J: TRBJ1-3
D: .
V: TRBV21-1
CDR3: CASSKPVRIRTGTVSGNTIYF
DNA: TGTGCCAGCAGCAAGCCCGTTCGGATTAGGACAGGTACCGTTTCTGGAAACACCATATATTTT

size: .
J: TRBJ1-3
D: .
V: TRBV19
CDR3: CASRAGSTLSGNTIYF
DNA: TGTGCCAGTCGCGCCGGGTCCACCCTATCTGGAAACACCATATATTTT

size: .
J: TRBJ1-5
D: .
V: TRBV12-3/TRBV12-4
CDR3: CASSQDSWQPQHF
DNA: TGTGCCAGCAGCCAAGACAGTTGGCAGCCCCAGCATTTT

size: .
J: TRBJ2-1
D: TRBD2
V: TRBV4-3
CDR3: CASSPNPGTSGVGRNEQFF
DNA: TGCGCCAGCAGCCCTAACCCCGGGACTAGCGGGGTGGGACGGAATGAGCAGTTCTTC

size: .
J: TRBJ1-4
D: .
V: TRBV6-5
CDR3: CASKEQGRTNEKLFF
DNA: TGTGCCAGCAAAGAGCAGGGCCGAACTAATGAAAAACTGTTTTTT

size: .
J: TRBJ2-2
D: .
V: TRBV9
CDR3: CASSVTQSNTGELFF
DNA: TGTGCCAGCAGCGTAACCCAGTCGAACACCGGGGAGCTGTTTTTT

size: .
J: TRBJ1-4
D: .
V: TRBV7-9
CDR3: CASNPGAINEKLFF
DNA: TGTGCCAGCAACCCAGGGGCGATTAATGAAAAACTGTTTTTT

size: .
J: TRBJ1-2
D: TRBD1
V: TRBV10-3
CDR3: CAISETTGQSYGYTF
DNA: TGTGCCATCAGTGAGACGACGGGACAGTCCTATGGCTACACCTTC

size: .
J: TRBJ1-2
D: .
V: TRBV19
CDR3: CASSTTGPLPGYTF
DNA: TGTGCCAGTAGTACAACAGGGCCTTTGCCTGGCTACACCTTC

size: .
J: TRBJ2-7
D: .
V: TRBV3-1/TRBV3-2
CDR3: CASSPTGERGEQYF
DNA: TGTGCCAGCAGCCCGACAGGTGAGAGGGGCGAGCAGTACTTC

size: once
J: TRBJ1-2
D: .
V: TRBV30
CDR3: CAWQGPNYGYTF
DNA: TGTGCCTGGCAGGGTCCTAACTATGGCTACACCTTC

size: .
J: TRBJ1-2
D: .
V: TRBV15
CDR3: CATSRETDNYGYTF
DNA: TGTGCCACCAGCAGAGAGACAGATAACTATGGCTACACCTTC

size: .
J: TRBJ1-2
D: .
V: TRBV9
CDR3: CASSTPGYGYTF
DNA: TGTGCCAGCAGCACTCCTGGCTATGGCTACACCTTC

size: .
J: TRBJ1-1
D: .
V: TRBV7-2
CDR3: CASSPGITWAKTEAFF
DNA: TGTGCCAGCAGCCCCGGGATCACCTGGGCAAAGACTGAAGCTTTCTTT

size: .
J: TRBJ2-5
D: .
V: TRBV19
CDR3: CASSRGSQETQYF
DNA: TGTGCCAGTAGTCGCGGGTCCCAAGAGACCCAGTACTTC

size: .
J: TRBJ2-6
D: .
V: TRBV24-1
CDR3: CATSDPEVPTPKSGANVLTF
DNA: TGTGCCACCAGTGATCCCGAGGTGCCTACCCCCAAGTCTGGGGCCAACGTCCTGACTTTC

size: .
J: TRBJ1-2
D: .
V: TRBV5-5
CDR3: CASSQRLNYGYTF
DNA: TGTGCCAGCAGCCAGAGGCTTAACTATGGCTACACCTTC

size: .
J: TRBJ1-2
D: TRBD1
V: TRBV19
CDR3: CASSIDRGIGGYTF
DNA: TGTGCCAGTAGTATCGACAGGGGGATCGGTGGCTACACCTTC

size: .
J: TRBJ1-1
D: .
V: TRBV7-3
CDR3: CASSPRIGEGTEAFF
DNA: TGTGCCAGCAGCCCCAGGATAGGGGAGGGAACTGAAGCTTTCTTT

size: .
J: TRBJ1-6
D: .
V: TRBV5-6
CDR3: CASSLGGSDNSPLHF
DNA: TGTGCCAGCAGCTTGGGTGGGAGTGATAATTCACCCCTCCACTTT

size: .
J: TRBJ1-2
D: TRBD1
V: TRBV6-6
CDR3: CASSTLYDRGEYGYTF
DNA: TGTGCCAGCAGTACCCTCTATGACAGGGGCGAGTATGGCTACACCTTC

size: .
J: TRBJ1-5
D: TRBD1
V: TRBV7-8
CDR3: CASSSTQGRNQPQHF
DNA: TGTGCCAGCAGCTCAACACAGGGGAGAAATCAGCCCCAGCATTTT

size: .
J: TRBJ2-7
D: .
V: TRBV12-5
CDR3: CASGGTAAYEQYF
DNA: TGTGCTAGTGGGGGGACTGCGGCCTACGAGCAGTACTTC

size: .
J: TRBJ2-5
D: TRBD2
V: TRBV5-4
CDR3: CASSFDPISGGQETQYF
DNA: TGTGCCAGCAGCTTCGACCCAATTAGCGGGGGTCAAGAGACCCAGTACTTC

size: .
J: TRBJ1-1
D: .
V: TRBV7-9
CDR3: CASSLFMGTDAEAFF
DNA: TGTGCCAGCAGCTTATTTATGGGGACTGACGCTGAAGCTTTCTTT

size: .
J: TRBJ1-2
D: .
V: TRBV19
CDR3: CASSILGEYGYTF
DNA: TGTGCCAGTAGTATTCTAGGCGAATATGGCTACACCTTC

size: .
J: TRBJ2-2
D: TRBD1
V: TRBV11-3
CDR3: CASKSRDSGNTGELFF
DNA: TGTGCCAGCAAATCAAGGGACAGCGGAAACACCGGGGAGCTGTTTTTT

size: .
J: TRBJ1-5
D: TRBD1
V: TRBV2
CDR3: CASRKLPGTGSNQPQHF
DNA: TGTGCCAGCAGAAAGCTCCCAGGGACAGGGAGCAATCAGCCCCAGCATTTT

size: once
J: TRBJ1-2
D: TRBD1
V: TRBV30
CDR3: CAWTPGGDGYTF
DNA: TGTGCCTGGACCCCAGGGGGCGATGGCTACACCTTC

size: .
J: TRBJ2-7
D: TRBD1
V: TRBV19
CDR3: CASSAQTGVPYEQYF
DNA: TGTGCCAGTAGTGCCCAGACAGGGGTTCCCTACGAGCAGTACTTC

size: .
J: TRBJ2-1
D: TRBD2
V: TRBV19
CDR3: CASSISSGGAWWYNEQFF
DNA: TGTGCCAGTAGTATATCTAGCGGGGGGGCTTGGTGGTACAATGAGCAGTTCTTC

size: .
J: TRBJ2-1
D: TRBD1
V: TRBV7-3
CDR3: CASSSDRDSDNNEQFF
DNA: TGTGCCAGCAGCTCTGACCGGGACAGCGATAACAATGAGCAGTTCTTC

size: .
J: TRBJ2-7
D: .
V: TRBV19
CDR3: CASSIKRQGGHEQYF
DNA: TGTGCCAGTAGTATAAAGAGGCAGGGTGGCCACGAGCAGTACTTC

size: .
J: TRBJ1-3
D: .
V: TRBV11-3
CDR3: CASSPGARSGNTIYF
DNA: TGTGCCAGCAGCCCAGGGGCCCGCTCTGGAAACACCATATATTTT

size: .
J: TRBJ1-6
D: .
V: TRBV2
CDR3: CASLLGLDNSPLHF
DNA: TGTGCCAGCCTGCTAGGACTGGATAATTCACCCCTCCACTTT

size: .
J: TRBJ2-7
D: .
V: TRBV4-2
CDR3: CASSQDGGGSYEQYF
DNA: TGTGCCAGCAGCCAAGACGGCGGCGGATCCTACGAGCAGTACTTC

size: .
J: TRBJ1-2
D: .
V: TRBV7-3
CDR3: CASSLTAGRGYTF
DNA: TGTGCCAGCAGCTTAACAGCAGGGCGCGGCTACACCTTC

size: .
J: TRBJ2-1
D: .
V: TRBV15
CDR3: CATSRDRSTNNEQFF
DNA: TGTGCCACCAGCAGAGATCGGAGTACGAACAATGAGCAGTTCTTC